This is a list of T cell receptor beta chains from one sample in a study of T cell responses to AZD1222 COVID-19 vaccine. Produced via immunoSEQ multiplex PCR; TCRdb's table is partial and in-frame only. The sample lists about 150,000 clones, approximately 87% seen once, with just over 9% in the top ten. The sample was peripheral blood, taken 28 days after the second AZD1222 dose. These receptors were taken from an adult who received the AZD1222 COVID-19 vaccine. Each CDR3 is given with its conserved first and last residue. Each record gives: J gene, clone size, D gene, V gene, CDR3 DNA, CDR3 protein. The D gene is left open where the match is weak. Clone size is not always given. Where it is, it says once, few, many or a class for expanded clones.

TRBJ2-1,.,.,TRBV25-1,TGTGCCAGCAGTGGCGGAAGGACAAATGAGCAGTTCTTC,CASSGGRTNEQFF
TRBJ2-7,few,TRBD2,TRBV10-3,TGTGCCATCAGTGAGGGGACTAGCGGGAGCTCCTACGAGCAGTACTTC,CAISEGTSGSSYEQYF
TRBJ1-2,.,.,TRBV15,TGTGCCACCAGCCGGGCCCTCGGGGGCTACACCTTC,CATSRALGGYTF
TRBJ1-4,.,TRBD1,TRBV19,TGTGCCAGTAAGAGATTAGGGGGCGGTCACGAAAAACTGTTTTTT,CASKRLGGGHEKLFF
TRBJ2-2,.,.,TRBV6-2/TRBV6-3,TGTGCCAGCAGTTACTCGTCTGCTCGCGGGGAGCTGTTTTTT,CASSYSSARGELFF
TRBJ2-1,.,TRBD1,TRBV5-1,TGCGCCAGCAGCTTGGAGGGACAGCAATACAATGAGCAGTTCTTC,CASSLEGQQYNEQFF
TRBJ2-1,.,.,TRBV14,TGTGCCAGCAGCCAAGACCTGGACAGTGAGCAGTTCTTC,CASSQDLDSEQFF
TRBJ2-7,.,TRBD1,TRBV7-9,TGTGCCAGCAGCTTTGAGGACAGGGACTACGAGCAGTACTTC,CASSFEDRDYEQYF
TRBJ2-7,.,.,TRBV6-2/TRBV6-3,TGTGCCAGCAGCCGCACAGGGTACGAGCAGTACTTC,CASSRTGYEQYF
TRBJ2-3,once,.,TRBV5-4,TGTGCCAGCAGCTCCGGACTAACCCGAAACACAGATACGCAGTATTTT,CASSSGLTRNTDTQYF
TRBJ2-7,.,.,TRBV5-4,TGTGCCAGCAGCTTGGCTGGGGGGGCGCCCAGCTCCTACGAGCAGTACTTC,CASSLAGGAPSSYEQYF
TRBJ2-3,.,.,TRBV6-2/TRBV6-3,TGTGCCAGCAGTTATTTCGCGGGAAACACAGATACGCAGTATTTT,CASSYFAGNTDTQYF
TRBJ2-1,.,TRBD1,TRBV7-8,TGTGCCAGCAGCTTAGACCGGGACAGGGGCGGCAATGAGCAGTTCTTC,CASSLDRDRGGNEQFF
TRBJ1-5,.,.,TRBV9,TGTGCCAGCAGTGAAAGTGAGGGAGATCAGCCCCAGCATTTT,CASSESEGDQPQHF
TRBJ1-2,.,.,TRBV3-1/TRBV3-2,TGTGCCAGCAGCCCGGACCTGGCAGGTGAAAACTATGGCTACACCTTC,CASSPDLAGENYGYTF
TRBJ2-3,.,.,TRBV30,TGTGCCTGGAGTGTGGGGGGCGGGAGATTAAATACGCAGTATTTT,CAWSVGGGRLNTQYF
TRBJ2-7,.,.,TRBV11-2,TGTACCAGCAGCTTGGGCCAGGGGCCCTACGAGCAGTACTTC,CTSSLGQGPYEQYF
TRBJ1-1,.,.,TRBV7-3,TGTGCCAGCAGCTCGGCGGGACAAGGGGGCACTGAAGCTTTCTTT,CASSSAGQGGTEAFF
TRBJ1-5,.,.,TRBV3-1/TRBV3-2,TGTGCCAGCAGCCAAGCGGCAGGGCGGAATCAGCCCCAGCATTTT,CASSQAAGRNQPQHF
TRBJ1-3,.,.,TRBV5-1,TGCGCCAGCAGAGATGGGTCTGGAAACACCATATATTTT,CASRDGSGNTIYF
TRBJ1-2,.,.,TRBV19,TGTGCCAGCCGGGCCCCGGGGTATTATGGCTACACCTTC,CASRAPGYYGYTF
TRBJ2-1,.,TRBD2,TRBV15,TGTGCCACCGGCGGGCAAGCGGGAGGTCCCTCCTACAATGAGCAGTTCTTC,CATGGQAGGPSYNEQFF
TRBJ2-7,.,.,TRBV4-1,TGCGCCAGCAGCCCCTCGGCAATGTACGAGCAGTACTTC,CASSPSAMYEQYF
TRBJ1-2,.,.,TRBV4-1,TGCGCCAGCAGCGAAGACAGATATGGCTACACCTTC,CASSEDRYGYTF
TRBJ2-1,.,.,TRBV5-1,TGCGCCAGCAGCGTCCAACCCGGGACAAATAACAATGAGCAGTTCTTC,CASSVQPGTNNNEQFF
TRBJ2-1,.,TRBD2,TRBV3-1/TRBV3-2,TGTGCCAGCAGCCCCCTCCTAGCGGGAGAGCAGTTCTTC,CASSPLLAGEQFF
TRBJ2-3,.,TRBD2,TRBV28,TGTGCCACGATTGCGGCGGGAGATTTTATAGATACGCAGTATTTT,CATIAAGDFIDTQYF
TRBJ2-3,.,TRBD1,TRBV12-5,TGTGCTAGTGGTAGCGGGACAGGGGTCACAGATACGCAGTATTTT,CASGSGTGVTDTQYF
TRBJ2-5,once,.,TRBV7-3,TGTGCCAGCGGGAGGGGGGCCCAAGAGACCCAGTACTTC,CASGRGAQETQYF
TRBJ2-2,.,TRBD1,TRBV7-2,TGTGCCAGCAGAAACAGGGGCGGCGGCACCGGGGAGCTGTTTTTT,CASRNRGGGTGELFF
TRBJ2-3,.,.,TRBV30,TGTGCCTGGAGGGGTCAGGAGCCAGATACGCAGTATTTT,CAWRGQEPDTQYF
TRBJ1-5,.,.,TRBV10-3,TGTGCCATCAGACCCACGGGGTCCAATCAGCCCCAGCATTTT,CAIRPTGSNQPQHF